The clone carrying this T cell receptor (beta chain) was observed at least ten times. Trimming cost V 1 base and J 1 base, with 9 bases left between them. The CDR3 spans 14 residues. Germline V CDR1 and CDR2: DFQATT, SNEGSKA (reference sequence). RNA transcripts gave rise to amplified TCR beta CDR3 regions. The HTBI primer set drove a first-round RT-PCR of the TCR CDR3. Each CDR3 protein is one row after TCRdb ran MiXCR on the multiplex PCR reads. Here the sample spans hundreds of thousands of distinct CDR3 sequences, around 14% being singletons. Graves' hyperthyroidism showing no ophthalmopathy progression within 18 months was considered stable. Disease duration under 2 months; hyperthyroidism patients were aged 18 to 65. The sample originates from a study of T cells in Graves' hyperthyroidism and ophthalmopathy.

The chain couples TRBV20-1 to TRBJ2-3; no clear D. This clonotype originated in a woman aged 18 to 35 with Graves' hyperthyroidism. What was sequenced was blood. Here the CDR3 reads CSARVPTGTDTQYF. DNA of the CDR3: TGCAGTGCTAGAGTCCCAACGGGCACAGATACGCAGTATTTT.